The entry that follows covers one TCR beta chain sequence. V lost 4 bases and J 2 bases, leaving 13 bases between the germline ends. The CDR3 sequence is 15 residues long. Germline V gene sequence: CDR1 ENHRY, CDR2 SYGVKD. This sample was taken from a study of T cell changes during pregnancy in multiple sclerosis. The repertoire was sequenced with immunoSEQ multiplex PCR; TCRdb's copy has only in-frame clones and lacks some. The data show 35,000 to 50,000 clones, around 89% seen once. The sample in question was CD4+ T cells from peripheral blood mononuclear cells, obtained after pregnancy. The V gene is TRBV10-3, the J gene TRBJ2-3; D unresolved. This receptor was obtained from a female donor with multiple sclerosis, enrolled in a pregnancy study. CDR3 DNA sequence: TGTGCCATCAGTGTTGAGGCCCCGCCCACAGATACGCAGTATTTT. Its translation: CAISVEAPPTDTQYF.